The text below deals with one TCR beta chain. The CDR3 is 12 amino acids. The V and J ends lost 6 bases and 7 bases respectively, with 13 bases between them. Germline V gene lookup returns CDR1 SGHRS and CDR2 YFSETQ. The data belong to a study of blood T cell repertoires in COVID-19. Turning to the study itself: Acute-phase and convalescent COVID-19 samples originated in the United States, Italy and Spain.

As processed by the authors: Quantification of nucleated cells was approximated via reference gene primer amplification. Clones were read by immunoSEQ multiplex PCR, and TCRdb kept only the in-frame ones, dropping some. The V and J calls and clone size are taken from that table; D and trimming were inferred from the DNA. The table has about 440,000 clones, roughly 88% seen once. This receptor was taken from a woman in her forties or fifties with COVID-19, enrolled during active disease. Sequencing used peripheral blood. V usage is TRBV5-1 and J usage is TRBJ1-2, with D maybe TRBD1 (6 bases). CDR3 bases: TGCGCCAGCACCCAGGGAGGGGGTGGCTACACCTTC. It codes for CASTQGGGGYTF.